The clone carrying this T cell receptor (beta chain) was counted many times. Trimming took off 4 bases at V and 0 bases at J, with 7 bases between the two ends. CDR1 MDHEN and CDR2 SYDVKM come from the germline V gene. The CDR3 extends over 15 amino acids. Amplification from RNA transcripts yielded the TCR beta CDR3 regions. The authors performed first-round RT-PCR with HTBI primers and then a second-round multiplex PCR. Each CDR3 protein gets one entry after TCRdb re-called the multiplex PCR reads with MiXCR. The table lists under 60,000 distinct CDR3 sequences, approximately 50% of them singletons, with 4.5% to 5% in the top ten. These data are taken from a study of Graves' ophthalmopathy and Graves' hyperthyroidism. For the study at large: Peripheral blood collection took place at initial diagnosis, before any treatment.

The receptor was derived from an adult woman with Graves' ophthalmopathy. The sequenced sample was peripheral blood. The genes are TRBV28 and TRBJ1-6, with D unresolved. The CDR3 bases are TGTGCCAGCAGTTCTTATGTCTCCTATAATTCACCCCTCCACTTT. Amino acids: CASSSYVSYNSPLHF.